The 19 T cell receptor beta chains below were found in one sample sequenced in a study of memory CD4+ T cells and cytomegalovirus serostatus (dated by TCRdb to between 2018 and 2020). A FACSAria II was used to sort memory CD4+ T cells, defined as single viable CD3+CD4+CD8-CD45RO+ cells. Libraries were constructed by the immunoSEQ multiplex PCR assay. Sourced from immuneACCESS, this table was stored by TCRdb with only in-frame sequences that have V and J called. A share of the clones is absent; for the studies checked, an unresolved V gene accounts for under half, and the remainder has no known explanation. In all, the sample holds some 25,000 clones, and approximately 71% of those were seen once. The top ten constitute roughly 1% of the sample. Sample: memory CD4+ T cells from blood. The receptors here all came from an adult in good health and CMV-seronegative.

This clone was detected a few times. The genes are TRBV2 and TRBJ1-6; 9 bases fit TRBD1. Germline V gene sequence: CDR1 SNHLY, CDR2 FYNNEI. This CDR3 spans 15 amino acids. Trimming at V came to 4 bases and at J to 10 bases, leaving 8 bases not matched to a gene. CDR3 amino acids: CASSGTQGAVSPLHF. CDR3 nucleotide sequence: TGTGCCAGCAGTGGAACACAGGGGGCAGTCTCACCCCTCCACTTT.

The V gene is TRBV5-1, the J gene TRBJ2-4, with TRBD1 identical over 9 bases. Germline V gene sequence: CDR1 SGHRS, CDR2 YFSETQ. Trimming took 0 bases from V and 1 from J; bases not matched to a gene: 8. The CDR3 has 18 residues. The CDR3 DNA sequence: TGCGCCAGCAGCTTGGGTACAGGGGGCGGTGGGGCCAAAAACATTCAGTACTTC. It yields the protein CASSLGTGGGGAKNIQYF.

The J gene is TRBJ1-1, the V gene TRBV11-2; possible D gene TRBD1, 6 bases. Per the germline V gene, CDR1 is SGHAT and CDR2 is FQNNGV. The CDR3 extends over 14 amino acids. Trimming pared 4 bases from V and 6 bases from J, leaving 15 bases between. The CDR3 DNA sequence: TGTGCCAGCAGCTCGCCTAACAGGGTCCCTGAAGCTTTCTTT. It encodes CASSSPNRVPEAFF.

The J gene is TRBJ1-5, the V gene TRBV12-5; 8 bases align to TRBD1. Trimming cost V 0 bases and J 4 bases; bases outside gene matches: 8. Germline lookup yields CDR1 LGHNT and CDR2 FRNRAP. CDR3 length: 17 residues. CDR3 amino acids: CASGLVIAQGVNQPQHF. In nucleotides, the CDR3 is TGTGCTAGTGGTTTGGTAATTGCACAGGGGGTAAATCAGCCCCAGCATTTT.

The chain recombines TRBV21-1 with TRBJ2-7; TRBD1, the table's D call, was not compared with the DNA. TRBV21-1 is a pseudogene. The CDR3 is 13 residues long. The CDR3 reads CASTLTGSYEQYF. In nucleotides, the CDR3 is TGTGCCAGCACCCTAACAGGGTCCTACGAGCAGTACTTC.

The gene calls are TRBV25-1 and TRBJ1-1; D gene ambiguous. This CDR3 spans 13 amino acids. Trimming took off 8 bases at V and 2 bases at J, with 12 bases between the two ends. The V gene's germline CDR1 is MGHDK and CDR2 SYGVNS. The CDR3 is CASAGQGNTEAFF. CDR3 DNA sequence: TGTGCCAGCGCCGGTCAAGGTAACACTGAAGCTTTCTTT.

This clone appeared once. The chain recombines TRBV27 with TRBJ2-1, with TRBD2 identical over 11 bases. The trim removed 7 bases at V and 9 bases at J, leaving 8 bases unmatched. The germline V gene encodes CDR1 MNHEY and CDR2 SMNVEV (reference sequence). This CDR3 has 14 residues. The chain's CDR3 is CASKLAGERGEQFF. The CDR3 DNA follows: TGTGCCAGCAAACTAGCGGGGGAAAGAGGTGAGCAGTTCTTC.

The rearrangement uses TRBV7-2 and TRBJ2-3; 11 nucleotides align to TRBD2. The germline V gene has CDR1 SGHTA and CDR2 FQGNSA. The J segment lost 6 bases and the V segment lost 4 bases, leaving 15 bases of the junction unmatched. This CDR3 has 18 residues. CDR3 nucleotide sequence: TGTGCCAGCAGCTCAACCCTTTTAGCGGGAGGGCCCAGGGATACGCAGTATTTT. Its translation is CASSSTLLAGGPRDTQYF. Filled out from reference TRBV7-2 and TRBJ2-3, the complete variable domain reads GAGVSQSPSNKVTEKGKDVELRCDPISGHTALYWYRQSLGQGLEFLIYFQGNSAPDKSGLPSDRFSAERTGGSVSTLTIQRTQQEDSAVYLCASSSTLLAGGPRDTQYFGPGTRLTVL.

This chain connects TRBV10-2 to TRBJ2-3; D gene uncertain. Germline V gene sequence: CDR1 WSHSY, CDR2 SAAADI. The ends were cut back, 7 bases at V and 3 bases at J, with 26 bases in the middle. This CDR3 is 18 amino acids long. This CDR3 is CASKYSGAVEAPTDTQYF. CDR3 nucleotides: TGCGCCAGCAAATACAGTGGTGCGGTCGAGGCACCAACAGATACGCAGTATTTT.

This chain links TRBV5-4 with TRBJ2-7; 10 positions agree with TRBD1. The CDR3 contains 16 residues. Germline trimming cut 0 bases from V and 1 base from J; bases unmatched to any gene: 4. Germline V gives CDR1 SGHNT, CDR2 YYREEE (reference sequence). The DNA for the CDR3 is TGTGCCAGCAGCTTGGAAGGGGACAGGGGATCCTACGAGCAGTACTTC. This codes for CASSLEGDRGSYEQYF. Together with reference TRBV5-4 and TRBJ2-7, the CDR3 gives the full variable domain: ETGVTQSPTHLIKTRGQQVTLRCSSQSGHNTVSWYQQALGQGPQFIFQYYREEENGRGNFPPRFSGLQFPNYSSELNVNALELDDSALYLCASSLEGDRGSYEQYFGPGTRLTVT.

This chain uses TRBV6-5 with TRBJ1-1; D call uncertain. With 3 bases removed from V and 7 bases from J, the gap between germline ends came to 12 bases. CDR3 length equals 13 residues. The germline gives CDR1 MNHEY, CDR2 SVGAGI. CDR3 DNA sequence: TGTGCCAGCAGTTATGGAGGAACCGGTGAAGCTTTCTTT. Translating it yields CASSYGGTGEAFF.

The chain uses TRBV2 and TRBJ1-3, with D unresolved. CDR3 length: 14 residues. Germline loops: CDR1 SNHLY, CDR2 FYNNEI. The V end lost 6 bases, the J end lost 0 bases, and 9 bases lay between the germline ends. The CDR3 DNA sequence: TGTGCCAGCAGGGCCACAAACTCTGGAAACACCATATATTTT. Residues: CASRATNSGNTIYF.

This clone was observed a handful of times. This chain uses TRBV18 with TRBJ1-1, with D unresolved. V shed 5 bases and J shed 1 base, with 11 bases lying between them. Germline loops: CDR1 KGHSH, CDR2 LQKENI. The CDR3 has 14 residues. CDR3 loop: CASSTGTANTEAFF. As DNA, the CDR3 is TGTGCCAGCTCAACGGGTACAGCGAACACTGAAGCTTTCTTT.

This clone has only a few counts. The chain links TRBV28 to TRBJ1-4; TRBD1 might be the D (5 bases). Trimming left V 5 bases short and J 0 bases short, with 13 bases between. The CDR3 is 16 amino acids. CDR1 is MDHEN and CDR2 is SYDVKM in the germline V gene. As DNA, the CDR3 is TGTGCCAGCAGTCTCGGGGGGGGTGCAACTAATGAAAAACTGTTTTTT. Its protein product is CASSLGGGATNEKLFF.

The chain links TRBV27 to TRBJ1-6; possible D gene TRBD1, 5 bases. From germline, CDR1 is MNHEY and CDR2 SMNVEV (reference sequence). Trimming took 3 bases from V and 5 from J, leaving 8 bases between them. The CDR3 has 14 residues. As DNA, the CDR3 is TGTGCCAGCAGTTTGGGCAGGGATAATTCACCCCTCCACTTT. It specifies CASSLGRDNSPLHF.

This sequence joins TRBV9 and TRBJ1-6; 7 bases fit TRBD1. This CDR3 spans 15 amino acids. Germline CDR1 reads SGDLS; CDR2 reads YYNGEE. V lost 6 bases, J lost 7 bases, and 10 bases stayed unmatched. The CDR3 protein is CASNNPGQTNSPLHF. CDR3 in DNA: TGTGCCAGCAATAACCCGGGACAGACAAATTCACCCCTCCACTTT.

The chain combines TRBV7-2 with TRBJ1-5; D is perhaps TRBD1 (5 bases). V was pared by 5 bases and J by 3 bases, with 14 bases between. Germline-derived CDR1 and CDR2 are SGHTA and FQGNSA. This CDR3 contains 15 residues. The CDR3 region is CASSRQGNPNQPQHF. DNA of the CDR3: TGTGCCAGCAGCCGGCAGGGTAACCCCAATCAGCCCCAGCATTTT.

J is TRBJ1-5 and V is TRBV6-1; TRBD1 is a possible D gene (6 bases). The CDR3 consists of 15 residues. CDR1 and CDR2 from the germline V gene are MNHNS and SASEGT. Trimming took off 1 base at V and 2 bases at J, with 9 bases between the two ends. DNA of the CDR3: TGTGCCAGCAGTGAAGGTTCAGGGGGCAATCAGCCCCAGCATTTT. It yields the protein CASSEGSGGNQPQHF.

This clone was found a few times. The chain carries TRBV7-2 and TRBJ1-5; TRBD1 is a possible D gene (5 bases). The CDR3 is made up of 14 amino acids. Looked up from germline, CDR1 is SGHTA and CDR2 is FQGNSA. V was shortened by 5 bases and J by 3 bases, with 11 bases between the two germline ends. The CDR3 region is CASSLDSSNQPQHF. CDR3 sequence (DNA): TGTGCCAGCAGCCTCGACAGTTCCAATCAGCCCCAGCATTTT.